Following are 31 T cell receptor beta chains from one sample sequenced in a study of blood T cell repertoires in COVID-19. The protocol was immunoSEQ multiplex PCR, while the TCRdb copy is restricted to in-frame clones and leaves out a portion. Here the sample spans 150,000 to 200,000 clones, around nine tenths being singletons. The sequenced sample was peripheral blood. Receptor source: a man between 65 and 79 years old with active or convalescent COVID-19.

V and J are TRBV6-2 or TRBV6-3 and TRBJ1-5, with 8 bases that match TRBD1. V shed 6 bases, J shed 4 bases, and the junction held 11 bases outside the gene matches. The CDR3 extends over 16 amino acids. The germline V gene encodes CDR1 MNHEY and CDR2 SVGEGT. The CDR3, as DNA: TGTGCCAGCAGCCCTTCAGGACAGGGAGGGAATCAGCCCCAGCATTTT. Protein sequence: CASSPSGQGGNQPQHF.

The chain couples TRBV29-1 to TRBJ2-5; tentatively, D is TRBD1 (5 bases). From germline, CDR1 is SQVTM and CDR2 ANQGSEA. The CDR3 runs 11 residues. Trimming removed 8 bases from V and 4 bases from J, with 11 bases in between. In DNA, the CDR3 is TGCAGCACTCGAACAGGAGAGACCCAGTACTTC. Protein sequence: CSTRTGETQYF.

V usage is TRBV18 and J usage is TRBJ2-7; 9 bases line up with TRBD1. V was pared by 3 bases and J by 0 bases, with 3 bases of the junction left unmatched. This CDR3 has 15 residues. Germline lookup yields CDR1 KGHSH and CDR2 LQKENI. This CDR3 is CASSPGQGSSYEQYF. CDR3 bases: TGTGCCAGCTCACCCGGACAGGGGAGCTCCTACGAGCAGTACTTC.

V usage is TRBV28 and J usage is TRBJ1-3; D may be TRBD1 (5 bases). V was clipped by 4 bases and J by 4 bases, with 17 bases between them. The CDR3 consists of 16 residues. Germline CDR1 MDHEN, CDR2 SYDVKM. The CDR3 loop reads CASSSRQLGYGNTIYF. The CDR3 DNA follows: TGTGCCAGCAGTTCTAGACAGTTGGGGTACGGAAACACCATATATTTT.

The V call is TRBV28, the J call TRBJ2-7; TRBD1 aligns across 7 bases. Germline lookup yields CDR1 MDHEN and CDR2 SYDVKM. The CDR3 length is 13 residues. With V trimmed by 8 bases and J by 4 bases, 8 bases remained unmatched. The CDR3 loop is CASGSLQGYEQYF. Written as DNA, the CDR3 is TGTGCCAGCGGGAGCCTACAGGGGTACGAGCAGTACTTC.

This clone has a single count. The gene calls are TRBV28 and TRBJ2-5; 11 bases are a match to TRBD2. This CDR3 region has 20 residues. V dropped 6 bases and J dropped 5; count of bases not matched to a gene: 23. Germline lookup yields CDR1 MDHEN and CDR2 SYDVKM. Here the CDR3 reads CASSSLGQPLAGGLRETQYF. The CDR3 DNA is TGTGCCAGCAGCTCCCTAGGACAGCCCCTAGCGGGGGGTCTCCGGGAGACCCAGTACTTC.

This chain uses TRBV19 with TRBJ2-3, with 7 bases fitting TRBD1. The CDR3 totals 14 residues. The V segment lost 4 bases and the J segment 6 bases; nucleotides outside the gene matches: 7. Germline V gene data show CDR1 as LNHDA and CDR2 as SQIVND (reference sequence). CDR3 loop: CASSNLQGMDTQYF. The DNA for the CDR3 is TGTGCCAGTAGTAACCTACAGGGGATGGATACGCAGTATTTT.

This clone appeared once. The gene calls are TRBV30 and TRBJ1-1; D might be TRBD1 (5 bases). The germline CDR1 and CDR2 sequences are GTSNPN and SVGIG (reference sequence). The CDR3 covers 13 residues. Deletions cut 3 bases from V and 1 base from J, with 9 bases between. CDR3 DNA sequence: TGTGCCTGGAGCCCAAGGGGGAACACTGAAGCTTTCTTT. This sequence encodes CAWSPRGNTEAFF.

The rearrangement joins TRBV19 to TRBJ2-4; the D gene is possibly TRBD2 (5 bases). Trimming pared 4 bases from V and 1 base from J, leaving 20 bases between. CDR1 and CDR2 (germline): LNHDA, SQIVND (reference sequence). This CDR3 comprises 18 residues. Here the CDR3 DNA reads TGTGCCAGTAGTACCCTCGGCGAGGGTTTCAAGGCCAAAAACATTCAGTACTTC. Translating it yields CASSTLGEGFKAKNIQYF.

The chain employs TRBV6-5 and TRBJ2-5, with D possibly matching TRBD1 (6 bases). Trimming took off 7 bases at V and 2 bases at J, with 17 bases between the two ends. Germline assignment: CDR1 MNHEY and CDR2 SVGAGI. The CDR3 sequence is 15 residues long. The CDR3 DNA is TGTGCCAGCACTAAGTGGGGGCCCGGACAAGAGACCCAGTACTTC. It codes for CASTKWGPGQETQYF.

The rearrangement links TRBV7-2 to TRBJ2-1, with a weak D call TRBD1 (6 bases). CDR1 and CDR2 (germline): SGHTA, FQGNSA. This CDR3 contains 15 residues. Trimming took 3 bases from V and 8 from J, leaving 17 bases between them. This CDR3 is CASSFEGTSVYEQFF. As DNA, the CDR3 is TGTGCCAGCAGCTTCGAGGGGACATCTGTCTATGAGCAGTTCTTC.

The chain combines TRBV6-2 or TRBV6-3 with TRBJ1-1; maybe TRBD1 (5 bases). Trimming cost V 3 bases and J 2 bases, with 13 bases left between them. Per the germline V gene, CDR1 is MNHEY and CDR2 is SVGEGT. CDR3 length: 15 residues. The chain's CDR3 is CASSYDGGGNTEAFF. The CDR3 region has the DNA TGTGCCAGCAGTTATGATGGGGGAGGAAACACTGAAGCTTTCTTT.

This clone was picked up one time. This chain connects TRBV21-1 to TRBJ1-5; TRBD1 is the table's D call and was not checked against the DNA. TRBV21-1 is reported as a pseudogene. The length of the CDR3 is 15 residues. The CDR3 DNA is TGTGCCAGCAGCCAGGGGGCGAGGAGCAATCAGCCCCAGCATTTT. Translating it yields CASSQGARSNQPQHF.

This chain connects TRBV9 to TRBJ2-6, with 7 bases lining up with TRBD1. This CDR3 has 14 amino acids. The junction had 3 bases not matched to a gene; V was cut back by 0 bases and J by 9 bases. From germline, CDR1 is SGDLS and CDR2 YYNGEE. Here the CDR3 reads CASSVENRGNVLTF. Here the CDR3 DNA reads TGTGCCAGCAGCGTAGAAAACAGGGGCAACGTCCTGACTTTC.

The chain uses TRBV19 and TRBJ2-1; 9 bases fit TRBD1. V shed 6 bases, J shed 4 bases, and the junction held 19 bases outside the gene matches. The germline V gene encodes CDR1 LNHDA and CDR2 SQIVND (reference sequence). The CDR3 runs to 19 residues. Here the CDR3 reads CASSMLRTGVYLVYNEQFF. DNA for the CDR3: TGTGCCAGTAGCATGCTTCGGACAGGGGTATATCTAGTGTACAATGAGCAGTTCTTC.

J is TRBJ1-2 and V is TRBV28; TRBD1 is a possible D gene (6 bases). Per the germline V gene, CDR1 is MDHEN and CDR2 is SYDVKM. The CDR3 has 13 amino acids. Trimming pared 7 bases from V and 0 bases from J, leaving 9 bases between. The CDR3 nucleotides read TGTGCCAGCACGGGACAACCTAACTATGGCTACACCTTC. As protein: CASTGQPNYGYTF.

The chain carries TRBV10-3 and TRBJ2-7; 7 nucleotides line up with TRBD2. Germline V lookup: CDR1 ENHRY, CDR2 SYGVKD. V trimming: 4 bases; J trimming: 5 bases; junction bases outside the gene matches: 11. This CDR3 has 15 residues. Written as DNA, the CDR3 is TGTGCCATCAGTGGTTTGGGGGGGAGTCTCGACGAGCAGTACTTC. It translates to CAISGLGGSLDEQYF.

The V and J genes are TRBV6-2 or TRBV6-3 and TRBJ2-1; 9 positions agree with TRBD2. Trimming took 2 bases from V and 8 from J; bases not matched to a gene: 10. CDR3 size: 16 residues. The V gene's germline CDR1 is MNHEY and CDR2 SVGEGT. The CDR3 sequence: CASSYGRLAGWDEQFF. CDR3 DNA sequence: TGTGCCAGCAGTTACGGCCGGCTAGCGGGATGGGATGAGCAGTTCTTC.

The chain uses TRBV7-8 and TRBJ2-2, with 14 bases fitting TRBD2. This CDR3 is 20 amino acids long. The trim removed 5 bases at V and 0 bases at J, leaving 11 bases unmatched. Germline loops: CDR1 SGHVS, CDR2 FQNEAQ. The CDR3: CASSRVKGTSGSANTGELFF. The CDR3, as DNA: TGTGCCAGCAGCCGCGTGAAGGGGACTAGCGGGAGCGCGAACACCGGGGAGCTGTTTTTT.

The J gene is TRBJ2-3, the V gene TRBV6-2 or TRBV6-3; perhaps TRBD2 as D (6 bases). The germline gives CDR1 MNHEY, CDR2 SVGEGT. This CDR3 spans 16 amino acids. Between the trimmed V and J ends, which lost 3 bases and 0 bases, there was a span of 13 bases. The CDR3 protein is CASSYWRGISTDTQYF. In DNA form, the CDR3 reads TGTGCCAGCAGTTATTGGAGGGGCATAAGCACAGATACGCAGTATTTT.

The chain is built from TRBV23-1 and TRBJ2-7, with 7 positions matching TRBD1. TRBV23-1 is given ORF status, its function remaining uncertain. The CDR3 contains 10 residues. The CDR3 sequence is CASRRQGPLV. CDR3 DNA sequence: TGCGCCAGCAGGAGACAGGGTCCGTTGGTG.

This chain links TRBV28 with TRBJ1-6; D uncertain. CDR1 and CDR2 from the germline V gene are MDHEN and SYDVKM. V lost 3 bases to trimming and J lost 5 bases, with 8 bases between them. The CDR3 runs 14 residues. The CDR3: CASSFLGNNSPLHF. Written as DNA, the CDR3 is TGTGCCAGCAGTTTTCTAGGAAATAATTCACCCCTCCACTTT.

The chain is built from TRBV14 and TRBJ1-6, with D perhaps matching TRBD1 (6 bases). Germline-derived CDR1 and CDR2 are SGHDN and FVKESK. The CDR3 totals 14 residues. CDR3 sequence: CASGDNIQNSPLHF. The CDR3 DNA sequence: TGTGCAAGCGGGGACAACATACAGAATTCACCCCTCCACTTT.

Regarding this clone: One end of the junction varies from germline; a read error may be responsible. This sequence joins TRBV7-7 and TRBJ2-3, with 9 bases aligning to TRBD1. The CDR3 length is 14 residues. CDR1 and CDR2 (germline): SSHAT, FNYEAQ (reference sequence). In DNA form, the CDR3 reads TGTGCTAGCAGCCGGGACAGGGCCACAGATACGCAGTATTTT. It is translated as CASSRDRATDTQYF.

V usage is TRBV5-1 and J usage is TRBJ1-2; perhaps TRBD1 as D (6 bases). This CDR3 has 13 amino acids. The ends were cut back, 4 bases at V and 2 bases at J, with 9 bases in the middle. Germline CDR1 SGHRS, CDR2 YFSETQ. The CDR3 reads CASSPDRNYGYTF. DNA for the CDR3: TGCGCCAGCAGCCCGGACAGAAACTATGGCTACACCTTC.

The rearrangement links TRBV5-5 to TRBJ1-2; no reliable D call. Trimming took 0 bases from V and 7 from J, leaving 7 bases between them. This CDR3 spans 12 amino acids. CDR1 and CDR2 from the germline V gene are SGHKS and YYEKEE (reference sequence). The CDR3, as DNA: TGTGCCAGCAGCTTGGGGCCTGGTGGCTACACCTTC. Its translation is CASSLGPGGYTF.

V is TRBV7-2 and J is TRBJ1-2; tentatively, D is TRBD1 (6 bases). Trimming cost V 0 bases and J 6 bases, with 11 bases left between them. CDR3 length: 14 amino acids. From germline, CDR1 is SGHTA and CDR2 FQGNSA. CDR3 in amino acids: CASSLAGTTNGYTF. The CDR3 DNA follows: TGTGCCAGCAGCTTAGCCGGGACAACCAATGGCTACACCTTC.

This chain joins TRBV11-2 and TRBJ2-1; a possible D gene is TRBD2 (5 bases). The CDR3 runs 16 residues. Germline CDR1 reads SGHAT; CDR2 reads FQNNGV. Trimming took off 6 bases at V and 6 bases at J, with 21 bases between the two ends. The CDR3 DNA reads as TGTGCCAGCAGTCTCTTGAGAGGGAGACGGGGCAATGAGCAGTTCTTC. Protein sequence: CASSLLRGRRGNEQFF.

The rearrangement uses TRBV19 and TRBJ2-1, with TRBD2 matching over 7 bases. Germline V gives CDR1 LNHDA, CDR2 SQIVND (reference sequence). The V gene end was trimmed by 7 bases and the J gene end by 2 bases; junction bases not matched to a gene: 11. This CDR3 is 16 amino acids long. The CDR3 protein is CASTTLALRPYNEQFF. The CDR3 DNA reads TGTGCCAGTACCACACTAGCGCTGCGGCCCTACAATGAGCAGTTCTTC. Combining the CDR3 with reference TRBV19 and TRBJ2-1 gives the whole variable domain DGGITQSPKYLFRKEGQNVTLSCEQNLNHDAMYWYRQDPGQGLRLIYYSQIVNDFQKGDIAEGYSVSREKKESFPLTVTSAQKNPTAFYLCASTTLALRPYNEQFFGPGTRLTVL.

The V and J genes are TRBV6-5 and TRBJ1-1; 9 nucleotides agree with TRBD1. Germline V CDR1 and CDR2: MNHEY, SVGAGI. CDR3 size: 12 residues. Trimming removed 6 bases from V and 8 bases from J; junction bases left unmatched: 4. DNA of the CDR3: TGTGCCAGCAGCTCCGGGACAGGGGAAGCTTTCTTT. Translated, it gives CASSSGTGEAFF.

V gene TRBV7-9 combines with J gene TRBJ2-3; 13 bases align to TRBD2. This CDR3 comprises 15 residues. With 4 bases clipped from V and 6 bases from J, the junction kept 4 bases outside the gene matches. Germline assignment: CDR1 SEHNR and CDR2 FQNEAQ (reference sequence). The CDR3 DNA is TGTGCCAGCAGCTCACTAGCGGGGGGGCCGGATACGCAGTATTTT. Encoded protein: CASSSLAGGPDTQYF.